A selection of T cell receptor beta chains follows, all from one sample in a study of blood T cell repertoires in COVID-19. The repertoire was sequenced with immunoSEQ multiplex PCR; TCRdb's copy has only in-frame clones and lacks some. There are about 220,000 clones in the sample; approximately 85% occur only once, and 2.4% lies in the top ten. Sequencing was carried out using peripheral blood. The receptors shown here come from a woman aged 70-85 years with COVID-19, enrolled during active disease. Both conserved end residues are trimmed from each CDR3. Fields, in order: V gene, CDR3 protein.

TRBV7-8 ASSLAGVDPGELF
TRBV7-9 ASSLDLSGTYEQY
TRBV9 ASSVTYRSPLH
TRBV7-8 ASSSRARGQGYNEQF
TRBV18 ASSPSGSNGYT
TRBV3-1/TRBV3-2 ASSQQGVDYGYT
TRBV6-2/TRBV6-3 ASSSWSSYNEQF
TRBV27 ASSLSSRLMNTEAF
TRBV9 ASSVAPGASSGNTIY
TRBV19 ASSKQGMNTEAF
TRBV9 ASSVQTAPVETQY
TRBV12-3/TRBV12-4 ASRGDSYEQY
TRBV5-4 ASSGRGGRFQDEQF
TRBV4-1 ASSQGTGVGGYT
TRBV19 ASSTHDKGVNEKLF
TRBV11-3 ASSLRQAEAF
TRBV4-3 ASSQDRASGTLEQY
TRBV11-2 ASRPPGQGVERQPQH
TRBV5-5 ASSFQNYGYT
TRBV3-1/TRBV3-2 ASSQQHSGTGGYEQY
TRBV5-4 ASSLARGSSTEAF
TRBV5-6 ASSLSGQGNTEAF
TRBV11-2 ASSLSRTGLGRETQY
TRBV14 ASSLGLAGGNEQF
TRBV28 ASSLPHEKLF
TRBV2 ASTRDREVEKLF
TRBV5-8 ASNPSNTDTQY
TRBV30 AWSVQVSNQPQH
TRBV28 ASSLPEALYNEQF
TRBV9 ASSVGQGADTGELF
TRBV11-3 ASTGGGQNTEAF
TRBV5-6 ASSFFTDRGNSPLH
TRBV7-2 ASSLGQVGNTIY
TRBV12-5 ASGRGYGYT
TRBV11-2 ASSLDLAVHSYEQY
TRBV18 ASSRDPNTEAF
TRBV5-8 ASSWLQGIKDYT
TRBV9 ASSVGPTDYEQY